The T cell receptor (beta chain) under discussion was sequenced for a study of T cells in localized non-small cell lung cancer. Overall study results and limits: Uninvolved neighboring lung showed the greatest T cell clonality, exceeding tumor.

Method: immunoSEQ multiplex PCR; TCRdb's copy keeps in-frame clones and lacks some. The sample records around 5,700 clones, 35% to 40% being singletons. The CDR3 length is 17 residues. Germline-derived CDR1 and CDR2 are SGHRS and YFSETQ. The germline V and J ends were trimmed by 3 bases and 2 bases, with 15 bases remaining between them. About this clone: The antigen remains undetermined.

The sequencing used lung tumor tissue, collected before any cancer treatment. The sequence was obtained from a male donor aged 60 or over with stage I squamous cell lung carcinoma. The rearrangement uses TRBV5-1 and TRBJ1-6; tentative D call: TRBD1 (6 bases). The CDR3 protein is CASSSETGTAYNSPLHF. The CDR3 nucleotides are TGCGCCAGCAGCTCTGAGACAGGCACGGCCTATAATTCACCCCTCCACTTT.